Included here is one T cell receptor beta chain sequence, with context. Germline-derived CDR1 and CDR2 are SGHKS and YYEKEE (reference sequence). Trimming removed 2 bases from V and 3 bases from J; junction bases left unmatched: 7. The CDR3 sequence is 15 residues long. Unique molecular identifiers were used to barcode this TCRbeta library. Using its own MiXCR run on the PCR reads, TCRdb lists one record per CDR3 protein. In the table there are around 200,000 distinct CDR3 sequences, around 9.5% of which are singletons. The source of the sample is a study of T-cell reconstitution after alpha-beta-depleted transplantation in children.

The chain couples TRBV5-5 to TRBJ2-7; the match to TRBD1 covers 8 bases. The sequenced sample was PBMCs from the stem cell graft donor, obtained from the stem cell graft. This sequence originates from a human donor who donated a stem cell graft to a child with acute lymphoblastic leukemia. The CDR3 reads CASSFRTGLNYEQYF. CDR3 coding DNA: TGTGCCAGCAGCTTTCGGACAGGGCTGAACTACGAGCAGTACTTC. The full variable domain, in which reference TRBV5-5 and TRBJ2-7 provide the parts outside the CDR3, is DAGVTQSPTHLIKTRGQQVTLRCSPISGHKSVSWYQQVLGQGPQFIFQYYEKEERGRGNFPDRFSARQFPNYSSELNVNALLLGDSALYLCASSFRTGLNYEQYFGPGTRLTVT.